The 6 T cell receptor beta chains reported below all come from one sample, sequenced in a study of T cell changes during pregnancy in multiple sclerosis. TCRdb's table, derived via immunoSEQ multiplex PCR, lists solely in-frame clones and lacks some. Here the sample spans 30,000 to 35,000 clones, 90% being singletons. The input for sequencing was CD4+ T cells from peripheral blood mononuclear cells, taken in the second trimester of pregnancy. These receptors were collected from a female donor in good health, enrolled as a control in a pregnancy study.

In nucleotides, the CDR3 is TGCGCCAGCAGCTTGGCCGGGAGCTCCTACAATGAGCAGTTCTTC. It is translated as CASSLAGSSYNEQFF. This chain links TRBV5-1 with TRBJ2-1; a possible D gene is TRBD2 (6 bases). Trimming took off 0 bases at V and 0 bases at J, with 7 bases between the two ends. CDR1 is SGHRS, CDR2 YFSETQ, per germline. This CDR3 spans 15 amino acids.

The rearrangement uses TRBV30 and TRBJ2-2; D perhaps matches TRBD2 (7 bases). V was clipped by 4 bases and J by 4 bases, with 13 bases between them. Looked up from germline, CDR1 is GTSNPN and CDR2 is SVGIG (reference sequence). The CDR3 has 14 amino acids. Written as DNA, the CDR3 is TGTGCCTGGAATTACGGGGGGCGCACCGGGGAGCTGTTTTTT. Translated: CAWNYGGRTGELFF.

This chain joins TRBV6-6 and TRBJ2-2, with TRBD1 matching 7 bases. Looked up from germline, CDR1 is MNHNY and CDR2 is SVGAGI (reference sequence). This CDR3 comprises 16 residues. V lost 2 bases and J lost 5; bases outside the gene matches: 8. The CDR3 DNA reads TGTGCCAGCAGTTACACACAGGGGCCTGGGACCGGGGAGCTGTTTTTT. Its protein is CASSYTQGPGTGELFF.

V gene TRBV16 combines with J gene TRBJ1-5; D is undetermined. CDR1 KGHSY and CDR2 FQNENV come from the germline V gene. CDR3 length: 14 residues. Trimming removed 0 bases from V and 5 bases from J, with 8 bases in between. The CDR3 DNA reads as TGTGCCAGCAGCCAATCTGGGCGATATCAGCCCCAGCATTTT. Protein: CASSQSGRYQPQHF.

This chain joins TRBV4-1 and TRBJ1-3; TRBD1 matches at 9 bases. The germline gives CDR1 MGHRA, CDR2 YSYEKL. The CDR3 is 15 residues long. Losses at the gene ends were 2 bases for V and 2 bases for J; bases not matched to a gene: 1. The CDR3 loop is CASSQWTGAGNTIYF. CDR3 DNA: TGCGCCAGCAGCCAATGGACAGGGGCTGGAAACACCATATATTTT.

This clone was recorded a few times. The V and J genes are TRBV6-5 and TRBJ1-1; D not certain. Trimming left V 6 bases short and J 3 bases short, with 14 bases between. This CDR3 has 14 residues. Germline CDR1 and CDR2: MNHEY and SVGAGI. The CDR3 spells CASRTPGAYTEAFF. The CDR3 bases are TGTGCCAGCAGAACGCCGGGAGCCTACACTGAAGCTTTCTTT.